Listed below are T cell receptor beta chains from one sample, sequenced in a study of T cell changes during pregnancy in multiple sclerosis. This table comes from immunoSEQ multiplex PCR, and its TCRdb copy is limited to in-frame clones, with some not included. The sample consists of approximately 41,000 clones, over 85% of them appearing once. The material sequenced was CD4+ T cells from peripheral blood mononuclear cells, taken in the first trimester of pregnancy. The receptors stem from a female donor with multiple sclerosis, enrolled in a pregnancy study. Both conserved end residues are part of each CDR3. Fields, in order: J gene, clone size, V gene, D gene, CDR3 DNA, CDR3 protein. A D gene is named only where the DNA matches it firmly. Where a row states a size, it is once, few, many or the class of an expanded clone; other rows omit it.

TRBJ2-1,once,TRBV5-1,NA,TGCGCCAGCAGGTGGACTGCCTCGGACTCCTACAATGAGCAGTTCTTC,CASRWTASDSYNEQFF
TRBJ1-3,NA,TRBV28,NA,TGTGCCAGCAGAACAGCTGGAAACACCATATATTTT,CASRTAGNTIYF
TRBJ1-5,NA,TRBV5-1,NA,TGCGCCAGCAGCGCAGTCGGAGGAAAGAATCAGCCCCAGCATTTT,CASSAVGGKNQPQHF
TRBJ1-1,NA,TRBV18,NA,TGTGCCAGCTCACCGGCCGGGGGGGGCACTGAAGCTTTCTTT,CASSPAGGGTEAFF
TRBJ1-5,NA,TRBV20-1,NA,TGCAGTGCTGCGGCGGGACAGCCCCAGCATTTT,CSAAAGQPQHF
TRBJ2-7,NA,TRBV2,NA,TGTGCCAGCGCCCCGGGAAACTACGAGCAGTACTTC,CASAPGNYEQYF
TRBJ1-5,medium-sized,TRBV19,NA,TGTGCCAGTAGTATTTTAGGGGGGGTCAATCAGCCCCAGCATTTT,CASSILGGVNQPQHF
TRBJ2-1,once,TRBV15,NA,TGTGCCACCAGCCGGGGGACCGGGCCCTACAATGAGCAGTTCTTC,CATSRGTGPYNEQFF
TRBJ2-1,few,TRBV10-1,NA,TGCGCCAGCAGTCCGAGGGACTCTTACAATGAGCAGTTCTTC,CASSPRDSYNEQFF
TRBJ1-2,few,TRBV5-6,NA,TGTGCCAGCAGCTTGGAGGCAGGGTGGTCCTATGGCTACACCTTC,CASSLEAGWSYGYTF
TRBJ2-5,few,TRBV2,TRBD2,TGTGCCAGCAGCGCCGTTAGCGGGAGCTTTATGACCCAGTACTTC,CASSAVSGSFMTQYF
TRBJ1-1,NA,TRBV28,NA,TGTGCCAGCAGTTTGCTTAAAGGGGACACTGAAGCTTTCTTT,CASSLLKGDTEAFF
TRBJ2-3,NA,TRBV28,TRBD2,TGTGCCAGCAGTTTGATAGCGGGAGGAGGTACGCAGTATTTT,CASSLIAGGGTQYF
TRBJ1-3,NA,TRBV7-6,NA,TGTGCCAGCAGCTCACGGACAGCGAACTCTGGAAACACCATATATTTT,CASSSRTANSGNTIYF
TRBJ2-3,NA,TRBV18,TRBD1,TGTGCCAGCTCACCTGGACAGGGGAGCACAGATACGCAGTATTTT,CASSPGQGSTDTQYF
TRBJ2-1,NA,TRBV5-1,TRBD2,TGCGCCAGCAGCTTGCCCCTAGCGGGAGGGGTCTCCTACAATGAGCAGTTCTTC,CASSLPLAGGVSYNEQFF
TRBJ1-2,once,TRBV9,TRBD1,TGTGCCAGCAGCCCCTGGGGACAGGGACGGAGCTATGGCTACACCTTC,CASSPWGQGRSYGYTF
TRBJ2-4,NA,TRBV7-2,NA,TGTGCCAGCAGCTTAGGCCTGACAGTAAAAAACATTCAGTACTTC,CASSLGLTVKNIQYF
TRBJ2-3,once,TRBV18,NA,TGTGCCAGCTCACCCCAACAGGTTCTCACAGATACGCAGTATTTT,CASSPQQVLTDTQYF
TRBJ2-1,once,TRBV27,TRBD2,TGTGCCAGCAGTACCCGGACTAGCGGGAGGGAGACTAGCTCCTACAATGAGCAGTTCTTC,CASSTRTSGRETSSYNEQFF
TRBJ2-5,NA,TRBV7-6,NA,TGTGCCAGCAGCCCAGCTACTACCAGCCAAGAGACCCAGTACTTC,CASSPATTSQETQYF
TRBJ2-7,NA,TRBV6-6,NA,TGTGCCAGCAGTGCAGGGGGGCCCTACGAGCAGTACTTC,CASSAGGPYEQYF
TRBJ1-5,NA,TRBV6-1,NA,TGTGCCAGCACCCAGGGTCTCAGCAATCAGCCCCAGCATTTT,CASTQGLSNQPQHF
TRBJ2-3,NA,TRBV7-9,TRBD2,TGTGCCAGCAGCCGTAGGACTAGTAATGCAGATACGCAGTATTTT,CASSRRTSNADTQYF
TRBJ2-1,NA,TRBV15,NA,TGTGCCACCAGCAGAGATTCGGTCTACAATGAGCAGTTCTTC,CATSRDSVYNEQFF
TRBJ1-2,NA,TRBV9,NA,TGTGCCAGCAGCGCCTTCCCTGGATCTCCGGGGAACTATGGCTACACCTTC,CASSAFPGSPGNYGYTF
TRBJ2-7,NA,TRBV20-1,NA,TGCAGTGCTAGTCACTACGAGCAGTACTTC,CSASHYEQYF
TRBJ1-1,few,TRBV18,NA,TGTGCCAGCTCACCGGTTGACAGACCGAACACTGAAGCTTTCTTT,CASSPVDRPNTEAFF
TRBJ2-3,NA,TRBV4-3,TRBD1,TGCGCCAGCAGCCATGCCGGGACAGGGGCCCCGTATTTT,CASSHAGTGAPYF
TRBJ2-7,NA,TRBV27,NA,TGTGCCAGCAGTTCCGGGGGTCCATCCTACGAGCAGTACTTC,CASSSGGPSYEQYF
TRBJ2-7,NA,TRBV7-8,TRBD2,TGTGCCAGCAGCTTTAGCGGACTAGCGAATTCCTACGAGCAGTACTTC,CASSFSGLANSYEQYF
TRBJ2-7,once,TRBV29-1,TRBD1,TGCAGCGTTGCCTCGACAGGGGGCAACCTCTACGAGCAGTACTTC,CSVASTGGNLYEQYF
TRBJ2-4,NA,TRBV4-1,NA,TGCGCCAGCAGCCAAGATAAGGCAGGGGCAGGGGCCAAAAACATTCAGTACTTC,CASSQDKAGAGAKNIQYF
TRBJ1-1,NA,TRBV4-2,TRBD1,TGTGCCAGCAGCCAAGATCTAGGTCTGGCGAGGACAGGAGGGAAATCGAACACTGAAGCTTTCTTT,CASSQDLGLARTGGKSNTEAFF
TRBJ2-7,NA,TRBV6-1,NA,TGTGCCAGCAGTGAAGTGAGTGAGCAGTACTTC,CASSEVSEQYF
TRBJ2-1,NA,TRBV7-9,NA,TGTGCCAGCAGCCTCTCCCCCCCGGGAGACAATGAGCAGTTCTTC,CASSLSPPGDNEQFF
TRBJ1-1,once,TRBV6-1,NA,TGTGCCAGCGGGAGGGTTTGGAACACTGAAGCTTTCTTT,CASGRVWNTEAFF
TRBJ2-3,NA,TRBV28,TRBD2,TGTGCCAGCAGTTTATCTAGCGGGAGGGCAGATACGCAGTATTTT,CASSLSSGRADTQYF
TRBJ2-7,NA,TRBV7-9,TRBD2,TGTGCCAGCAGCTTAGTGGGGGCTAGCGGGAGGCCGAGCTCCTACGAGCAGTACTTC,CASSLVGASGRPSSYEQYF
TRBJ2-7,NA,TRBV10-3,TRBD1,TGTGCCATCACTCCGGGGACAGGACCCTACGAGCAGTACTTC,CAITPGTGPYEQYF
TRBJ2-7,few,TRBV30,NA,TGTGCCTGGAGTGCCCCGCTCGGAGGGGCAACCTACGAGCAGTACTTC,CAWSAPLGGATYEQYF
TRBJ2-7,once,TRBV7-2,TRBD2,TGTGCCAGCAGCTTAGAAGGCGGGAGGACCTCCTACGAGCAGTACTTC,CASSLEGGRTSYEQYF
TRBJ2-6,NA,TRBV5-1,TRBD1,TGCGCCAGCAGCCCGGACAGGGGGACTGGGGCCAACGTCCTGACTTTC,CASSPDRGTGANVLTF
TRBJ2-2,NA,TRBV9,NA,TGTGCCAGCAGCGTAACCTCCTGGCCTAACACCGGGGAGCTGTTTTTT,CASSVTSWPNTGELFF
TRBJ2-3,NA,TRBV19,TRBD2,TGTGCCAGTAATCCAACCCGGGCGGGAGGGAGGGCCTCAGATACGCAGTATTTT,CASNPTRAGGRASDTQYF
TRBJ2-7,NA,TRBV6-5,NA,TGTGCCAGCAGGGCAGGGGTTCAATACGAGCAGTACTTC,CASRAGVQYEQYF
TRBJ2-3,once,TRBV6-5,NA,TGTGCCAGCAGTTACCTGGCAGAGGGAGATACGCAGTATTTT,CASSYLAEGDTQYF
TRBJ1-5,NA,TRBV28,NA,TGTGCCAGCCATGACTGGGTGCTCGGGCAGCCCCAGCATTTT,CASHDWVLGQPQHF
TRBJ2-3,NA,TRBV5-1,NA,TGCGCCAGCAGCTTGGCTGCGGGTACTTCAGATACGCAGTATTTT,CASSLAAGTSDTQYF
TRBJ2-3,NA,TRBV19,TRBD2,TGTGCCAGTACCACCACTAGCGGAAGCCGGTATTTT,CASTTTSGSRYF
TRBJ1-2,NA,TRBV16,NA,TGTGCCAGCAGCTGCAAACAGGTTAGAAAGACCTATGGCTACACCTTC,CASSCKQVRKTYGYTF
TRBJ2-7,NA,TRBV6-6,NA,TGTGCCAGCAGTTACTCAACTAGTTCGTTAACCTACGAGCAGTACTTC,CASSYSTSSLTYEQYF
TRBJ2-1,NA,TRBV6-1,NA,TGTGCCAGCAGTGAAGCGGGAGGATTCTATGAGCAGTTCTTC,CASSEAGGFYEQFF
TRBJ1-1,NA,TRBV5-3,TRBD1,TGTGCCAGAAGCTTCCCGGTAGGACAGGGGCGTGGTGGTGAAGCTTTCTTT,CARSFPVGQGRGGEAFF
TRBJ2-7,NA,TRBV6-5,TRBD1,TGTGCCAGCAGGCGGGACAGGTCCGTCTACGAGCAGTACTTC,CASRRDRSVYEQYF
TRBJ1-1,NA,TRBV18,TRBD1,TGTGCCAGCTCAAAAACCGGGACAGGTGAAGCTTTCTTT,CASSKTGTGEAFF
TRBJ2-7,NA,TRBV15,TRBD2,TGTGCCACCAGCAGAGATCAAGGTCGGCTAGCGGGAGGGCGGCTCTACGAGCAGTACTTC,CATSRDQGRLAGGRLYEQYF
TRBJ1-1,once,TRBV30,TRBD1,TGTGCCTGGAGTGTGTGGACAGGGGCCCCGAACACTGAAGCTTTCTTT,CAWSVWTGAPNTEAFF
TRBJ2-7,once,TRBV9,TRBD2,TGTGCCAGCAGCACCCCTCCCGGGACTAGCGGGGGGTCGAAGCAGTACTTC,CASSTPPGTSGGSKQYF
TRBJ1-1,NA,TRBV2,NA,TGTGCCAGCAGTAACACAGGGAGAGGCGCTTTCTTT,CASSNTGRGAFF